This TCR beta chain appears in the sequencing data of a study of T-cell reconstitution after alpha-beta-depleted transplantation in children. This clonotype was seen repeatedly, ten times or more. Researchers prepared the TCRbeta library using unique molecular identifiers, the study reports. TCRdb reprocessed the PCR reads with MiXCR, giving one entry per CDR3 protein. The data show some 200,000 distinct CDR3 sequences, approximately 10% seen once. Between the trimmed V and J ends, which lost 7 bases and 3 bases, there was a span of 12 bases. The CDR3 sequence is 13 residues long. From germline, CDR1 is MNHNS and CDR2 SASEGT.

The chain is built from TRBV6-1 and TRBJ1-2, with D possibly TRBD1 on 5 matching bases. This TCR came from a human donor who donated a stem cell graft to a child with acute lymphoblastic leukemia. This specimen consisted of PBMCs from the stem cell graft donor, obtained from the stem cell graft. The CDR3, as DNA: TGTGCCAGCACCAGGGACTGGGACTATGGCTACACCTTC. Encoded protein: CASTRDWDYGYTF.